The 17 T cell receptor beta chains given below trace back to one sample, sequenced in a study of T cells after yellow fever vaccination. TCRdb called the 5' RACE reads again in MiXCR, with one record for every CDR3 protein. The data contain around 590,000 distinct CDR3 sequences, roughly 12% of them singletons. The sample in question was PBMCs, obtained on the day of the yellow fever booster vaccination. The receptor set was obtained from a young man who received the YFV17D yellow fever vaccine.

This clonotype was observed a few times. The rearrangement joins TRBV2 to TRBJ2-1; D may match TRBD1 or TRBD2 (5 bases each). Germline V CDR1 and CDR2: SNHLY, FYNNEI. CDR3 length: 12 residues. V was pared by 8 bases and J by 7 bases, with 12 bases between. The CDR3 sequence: CASRGRVNEQFF. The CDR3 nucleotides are TGTGCCAGCCGGGGCAGGGTTAATGAGCAGTTCTTC. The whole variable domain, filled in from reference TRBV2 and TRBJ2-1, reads EPEVTQTPSHQVTQMGQEVILRCVPISNHLYFYWYRQILGQKVEFLVSFYNNEISEKSEIFDDQFSVERPDGSNFTLKIRSTKLEDSAMYFCASRGRVNEQFFGPGTRLTVL.

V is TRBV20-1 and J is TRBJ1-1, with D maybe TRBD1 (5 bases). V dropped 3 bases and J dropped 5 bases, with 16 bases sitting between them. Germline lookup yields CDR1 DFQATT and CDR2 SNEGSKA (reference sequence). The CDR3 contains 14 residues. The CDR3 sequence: CSASSLPGATEAFF. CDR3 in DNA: TGCAGTGCTAGTTCCTTACCCGGGGCTACTGAAGCTTTCTTT.

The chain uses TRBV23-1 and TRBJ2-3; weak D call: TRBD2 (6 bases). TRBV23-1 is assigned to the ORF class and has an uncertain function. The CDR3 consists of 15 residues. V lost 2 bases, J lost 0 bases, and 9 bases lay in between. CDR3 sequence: CASSQGSGSTDTQYF. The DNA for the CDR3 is TGCGCCAGCAGTCAAGGGAGCGGGAGCACAGATACGCAGTATTTT.

The CDR3 region has the DNA TGTGCCACCAGCAGAGGACTAGCGGGAGGCAGTGAGCAGTTCTTC. Translation gives CATSRGLAGGSEQFF. This chain links TRBV15 with TRBJ2-1; 13 bases fit TRBD2. In germline, CDR1 is LNHNV, CDR2 YYDKDF (reference sequence). J lost 9 bases, V lost 1 base, and 3 bases had no gene match. CDR3 length: 15 residues.

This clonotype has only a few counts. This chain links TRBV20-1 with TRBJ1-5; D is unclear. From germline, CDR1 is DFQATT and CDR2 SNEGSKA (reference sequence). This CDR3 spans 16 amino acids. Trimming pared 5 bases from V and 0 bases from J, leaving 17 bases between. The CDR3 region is CSALNPLGHSNQPQHF. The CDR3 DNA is TGCAGTGCTCTTAACCCCCTAGGTCATAGCAATCAGCCCCAGCATTTT.

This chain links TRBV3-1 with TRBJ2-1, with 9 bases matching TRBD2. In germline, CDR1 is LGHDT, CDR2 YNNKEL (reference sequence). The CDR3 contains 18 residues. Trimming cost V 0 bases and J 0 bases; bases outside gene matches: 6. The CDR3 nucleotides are TGTGCCAGCAGCCAAGATATGGCTAGCGGGACCTCCTACAATGAGCAGTTCTTC. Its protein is CASSQDMASGTSYNEQFF.

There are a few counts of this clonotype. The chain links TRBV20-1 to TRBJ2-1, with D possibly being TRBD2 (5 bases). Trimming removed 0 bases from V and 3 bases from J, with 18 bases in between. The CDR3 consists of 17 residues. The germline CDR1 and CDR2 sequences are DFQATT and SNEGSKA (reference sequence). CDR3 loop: CSARDDGPRDYYNEQFF. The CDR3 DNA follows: TGCAGTGCTAGAGATGATGGTCCCCGGGATTACTACAATGAGCAGTTCTTC.

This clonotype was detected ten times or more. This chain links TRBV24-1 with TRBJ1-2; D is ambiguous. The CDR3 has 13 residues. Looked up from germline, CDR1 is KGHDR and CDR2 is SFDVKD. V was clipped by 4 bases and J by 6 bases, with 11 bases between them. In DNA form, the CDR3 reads TGTGCCACCAGTGACGGAGGCGCCCATGGCTACACCTTC. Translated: CATSDGGAHGYTF.

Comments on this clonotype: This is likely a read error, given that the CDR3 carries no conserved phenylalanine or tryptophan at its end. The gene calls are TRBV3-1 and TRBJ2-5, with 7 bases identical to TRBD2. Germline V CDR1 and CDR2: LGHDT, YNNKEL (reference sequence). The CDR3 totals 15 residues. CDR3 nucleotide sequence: TGTGCCAGCACCCAAGGTTTCCAGGGAGGGGAGACCCAGTACTTG. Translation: CASTQGFQGGETQYL.

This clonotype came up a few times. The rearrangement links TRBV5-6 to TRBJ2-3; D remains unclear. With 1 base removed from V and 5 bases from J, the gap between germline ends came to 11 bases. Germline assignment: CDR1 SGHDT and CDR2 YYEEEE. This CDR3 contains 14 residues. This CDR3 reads CASSLYMDIDTQYF. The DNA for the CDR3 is TGTGCCAGCAGCTTGTATATGGATATAGATACGCAGTATTTT.

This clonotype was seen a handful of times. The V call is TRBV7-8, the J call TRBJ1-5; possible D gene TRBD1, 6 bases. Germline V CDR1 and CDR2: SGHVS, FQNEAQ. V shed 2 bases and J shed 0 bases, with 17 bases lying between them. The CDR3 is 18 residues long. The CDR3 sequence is CASSLIQGTIYSNQPQHF. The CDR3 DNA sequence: TGTGCCAGCAGCTTAATCCAGGGGACTATCTATAGCAATCAGCCCCAGCATTTT.

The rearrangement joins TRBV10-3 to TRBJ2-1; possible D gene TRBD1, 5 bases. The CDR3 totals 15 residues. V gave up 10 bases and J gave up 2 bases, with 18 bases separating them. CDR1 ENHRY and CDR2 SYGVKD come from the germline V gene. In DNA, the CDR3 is TGTGCCACCCCCAGGGCCACCAGACCCTACAATGAGCAGTTCTTC. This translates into CATPRATRPYNEQFF.

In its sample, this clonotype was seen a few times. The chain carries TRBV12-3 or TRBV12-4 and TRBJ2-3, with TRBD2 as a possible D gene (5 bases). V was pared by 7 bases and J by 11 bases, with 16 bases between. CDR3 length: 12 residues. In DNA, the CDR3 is TGTGCCAGCACCACGGACTTTCTGGGGCAGTATTTT. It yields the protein CASTTDFLGQYF.

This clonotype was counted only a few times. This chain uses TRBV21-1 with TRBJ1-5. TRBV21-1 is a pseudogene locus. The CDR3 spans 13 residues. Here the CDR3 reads CASSKACTQPQHF. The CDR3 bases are TGTGCCAGCAGCAAAGCCTGCACACAGCCCCAGCATTTT.

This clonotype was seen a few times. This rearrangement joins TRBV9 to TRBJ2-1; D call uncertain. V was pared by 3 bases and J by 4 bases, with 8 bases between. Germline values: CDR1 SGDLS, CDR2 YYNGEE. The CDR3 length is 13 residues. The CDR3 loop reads CASSAPAYNEQFF. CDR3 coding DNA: TGTGCCAGCAGCGCTCCGGCGTACAATGAGCAGTTCTTC.

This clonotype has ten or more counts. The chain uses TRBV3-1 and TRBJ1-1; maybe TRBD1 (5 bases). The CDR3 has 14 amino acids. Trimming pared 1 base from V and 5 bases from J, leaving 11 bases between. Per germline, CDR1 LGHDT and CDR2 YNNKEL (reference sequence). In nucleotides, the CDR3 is TGTGCCAGCAGCCAAGTCGCGGGGGGAACTGAAGCTTTCTTT. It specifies CASSQVAGGTEAFF.

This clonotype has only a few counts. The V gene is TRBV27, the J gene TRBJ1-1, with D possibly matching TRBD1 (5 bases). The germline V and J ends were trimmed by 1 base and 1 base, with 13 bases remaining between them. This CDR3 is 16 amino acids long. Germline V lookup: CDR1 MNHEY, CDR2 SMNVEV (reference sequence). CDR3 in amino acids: CASSLFSVQGNTEAFF. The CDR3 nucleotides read TGTGCCAGCAGTTTATTCTCGGTCCAGGGGAACACTGAAGCTTTCTTT.